These 6 T cell receptor beta chains came from one sample sequenced in a study of blood T cells in healthy people across ages. The authors ran a second PCR of about 6 to 11 cycles using a sample-barcoded 5' primer and a J-beta primer mix. Each CDR3 protein gets one entry after TCRdb re-called the 5' RACE reads with MiXCR. Altogether 550,000 to 600,000 distinct CDR3 sequences are present, less than 60% being singletons, with the ten largest covering 20% to 25%. Sequencing was done on a sample of blood. These receptors all come from an elderly man in good health.

The chain carries TRBV27 and TRBJ2-5; 11 bases line up with TRBD2. Germline V gene lookup returns CDR1 MNHEY and CDR2 SMNVEV (reference sequence). V lost 0 bases to trimming and J lost 4 bases; unmatched junction nucleotides: 4. There are 16 residues in the CDR3. The CDR3 reads CASSLSSGGARETQYF. CDR3 sequence (DNA): TGTGCCAGCAGTTTATCTAGCGGGGGGGCCCGAGAGACCCAGTACTTC.

This clonotype appeared a few times. The rearrangement uses TRBV4-3 and TRBJ1-5; no firm D call. Per the germline V gene, CDR1 is LGHNA and CDR2 is YSLEER. V lost 1 base and J lost 3, with 7 bases in between. The length of the CDR3 is 14 residues. CDR3: CASSQALYNQPQHF. The CDR3 DNA is TGCGCCAGCAGCCAAGCTCTGTACAATCAGCCCCAGCATTTT.

There are a few counts of this clonotype. V is TRBV18 and J is TRBJ2-7, with D possibly called TRBD1 or TRBD2 (6 bases each). There are 15 residues in the CDR3. Deletions cut 3 bases from V and 5 bases from J, with 17 bases between. Germline-derived CDR1 and CDR2 are KGHSH and LQKENI. CDR3 amino acids: CASSPHGGQGNEQYF. DNA of the CDR3: TGTGCCAGCTCACCCCACGGGGGCCAGGGTAACGAGCAGTACTTC.

The chain carries TRBV12-1 and TRBJ2-7; the table assigns TRBD2, which was not confirmed against the DNA. TRBV12-1 is a known pseudogene. This CDR3 has 17 residues. The CDR3 region has the DNA TGTGCCAGCAGCTCCGGGACTAGCGGGAGGAGCTCCTACGAGCAGTACTTC. Protein product: CASSSGTSGRSSYEQYF.

The CDR3 DNA is TGTGCCAGCAGTTACTCCTCGCGGGGAGGGGCCGGGGAGCTGTTTTTT. This encodes CASSYSSRGGAGELFF. The V and J genes are TRBV6-6 and TRBJ2-2; TRBD2 aligns across 7 bases. The CDR3 extends over 16 amino acids. Per the germline V gene, CDR1 is MNHNY and CDR2 is SVGAGI (reference sequence). The V and J ends lost 0 bases and 6 bases, in that order; junction bases with no gene match: 7.

A few counts support this clonotype. This chain connects TRBV15 to TRBJ2-7; D is possibly TRBD1 (6 bases). The length of the CDR3 is 14 residues. V dropped 0 bases and J dropped 6 bases, with 12 bases sitting between them. From germline, CDR1 is LNHNV and CDR2 YYDKDF (reference sequence). The chain's CDR3 is CATSRDATGSEQYF. In nucleotides, the CDR3 is TGTGCCACCAGCAGAGACGCGACAGGTTCCGAGCAGTACTTC.